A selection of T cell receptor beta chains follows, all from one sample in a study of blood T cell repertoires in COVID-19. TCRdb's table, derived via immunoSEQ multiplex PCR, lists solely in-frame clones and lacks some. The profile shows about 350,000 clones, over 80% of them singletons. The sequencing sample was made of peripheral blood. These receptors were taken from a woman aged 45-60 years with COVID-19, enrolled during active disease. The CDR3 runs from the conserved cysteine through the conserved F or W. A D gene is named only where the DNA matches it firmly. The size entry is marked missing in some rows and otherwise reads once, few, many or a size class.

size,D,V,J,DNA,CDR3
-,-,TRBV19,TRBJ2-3,TGTGCCAGTAGTATGTACCCGGCGGTCTCAGATACGCAGTATTTT,CASSMYPAVSDTQYF
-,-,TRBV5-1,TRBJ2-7,TGCGCCAGCAGCTTGGACGGACAGATATACTACGAGCAGTACTTC,CASSLDGQIYYEQYF
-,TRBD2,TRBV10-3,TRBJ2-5,TGTGCCATCAGCGATACTAGCGGGGGTCGGAAAGAGACCCAGTACTTC,CAISDTSGGRKETQYF
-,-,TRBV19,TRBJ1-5,TGTGCCAGTAGTATAGATCGCGGTCTCAATCAGCCCCAGCATTTT,CASSIDRGLNQPQHF
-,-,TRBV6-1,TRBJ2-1,TGTGCCAGCAGTGAACAGGGGATCTCCTACAATGAGCAGTTCTTC,CASSEQGISYNEQFF
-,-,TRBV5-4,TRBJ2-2,TGTGCCAGCAGCCCGTCCAGGGTCCCCGGGGAGCTGTTTTTT,CASSPSRVPGELFF
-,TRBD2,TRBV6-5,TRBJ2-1,TGTGCCAGCAGGCTAGCGGGAATCCCCTACAATGAGCAGTTCTTC,CASRLAGIPYNEQFF
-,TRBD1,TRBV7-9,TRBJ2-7,TGTGCCAGCAGCGCTCAGGGGGCCCCATCCTACGAGCAGTACTTC,CASSAQGAPSYEQYF
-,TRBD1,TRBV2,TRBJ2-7,TGTGCCAGCAGGGGCCGACAGGGGTACCAGCAGTACTTC,CASRGRQGYQQYF
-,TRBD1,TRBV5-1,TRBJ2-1,TGCGCCAGCAGCTTGGGGGGGACAGTAGGGAGCGATGAGCAGTTCTTC,CASSLGGTVGSDEQFF
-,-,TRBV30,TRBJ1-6,TGTGCCTGGAGTGGGAATAGGGGCTATAATTCACCCCTCCACTTT,CAWSGNRGYNSPLHF
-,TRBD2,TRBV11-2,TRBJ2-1,TGTGCCAGCAGCTTAGGACTAGCGGAGAACAATGAGCAGTTCTTC,CASSLGLAENNEQFF
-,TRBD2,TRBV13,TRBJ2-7,TGTGCCAGCAGCTCCCTCCCCGGGAGGGCCTACGAGCAGTACTTC,CASSSLPGRAYEQYF
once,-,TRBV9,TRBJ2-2,TGTGCCAGCAGTTATGGTCGGGGGATGAGCGGGGAGCTGTTTTTT,CASSYGRGMSGELFF
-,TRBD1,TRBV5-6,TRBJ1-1,TGTGCCAGCAGCTTGTTATCAGGGGGCAACACTGAAGCTTTCTTT,CASSLLSGGNTEAFF
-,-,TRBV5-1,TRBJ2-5,TGCGCCAGCAGCTTGGCCGCGCCAGGGGAGACCCAGTACTTC,CASSLAAPGETQYF
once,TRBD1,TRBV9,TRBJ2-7,TGTGCCAGCAGCGTAGCTCTACAGGGGGAGTCCTACGAGCAGTACTTC,CASSVALQGESYEQYF
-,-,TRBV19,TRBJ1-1,TGTGCCAGTATGAGAGGTACTGAAGCTTTCTTT,CASMRGTEAFF
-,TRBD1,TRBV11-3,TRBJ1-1,TGTGCCAGCAGCTGGGAAACAGGGGGCCTGAACACTGAAGCTTTCTTT,CASSWETGGLNTEAFF
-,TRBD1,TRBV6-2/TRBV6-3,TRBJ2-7,TGTGCCAGCAGTTACTCCGGGACAGGGCCATTCGAGCAGTACTTC,CASSYSGTGPFEQYF
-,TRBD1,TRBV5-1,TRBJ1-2,TGCGCCAGCAGACCCCCGGGACAGGGATCTGGCTACACCTTC,CASRPPGQGSGYTF
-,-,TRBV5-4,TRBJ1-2,TGTGCCAGCAGCGGGGGTTGGGGGGACTATGGCTACACCTTC,CASSGGWGDYGYTF
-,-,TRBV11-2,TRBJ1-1,TGTGCCAGCAGCTTATTATTCGGGAACACTGAAGCTTTCTTT,CASSLLFGNTEAFF
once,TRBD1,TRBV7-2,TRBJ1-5,TGTGCCAGCAGCTTAGACGCAGGGGGGCCTCAGCCCCAGCATTTT,CASSLDAGGPQPQHF
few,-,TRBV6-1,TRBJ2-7,TGTGCCAGCAGTGAAGCGAGGGGGTTCTACGAGCAGTACTTC,CASSEARGFYEQYF
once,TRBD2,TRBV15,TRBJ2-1,TGTGCCACCAGCAGACCCGGGACTAGCGGGATGTATGAGCAGTTCTTC,CATSRPGTSGMYEQFF
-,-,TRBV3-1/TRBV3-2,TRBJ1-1,TGTGCCAGCAGCCAGGGGGGTTTCCGCACTGAAGCTTTCTTT,CASSQGGFRTEAFF
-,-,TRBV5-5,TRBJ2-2,TGTGCCAGCCAATGGGGGGCGAACACCGGGGAGCTGTTTTTT,CASQWGANTGELFF
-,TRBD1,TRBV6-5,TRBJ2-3,TGTGCCAGCAGAATGGGACAGGTCACAGATACGCAGTATTTT,CASRMGQVTDTQYF
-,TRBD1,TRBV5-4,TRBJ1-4,TGTGCCAGCAGCTTGGTCAGGACAGGACAGTCTGAAAAACTGTTTTTT,CASSLVRTGQSEKLFF
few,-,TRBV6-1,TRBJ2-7,TGTGCCAGCAGTGATAAGCAGGGGTATTTCTACGAGCAGTACTTC,CASSDKQGYFYEQYF
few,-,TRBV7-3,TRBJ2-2,TGTGCCAGCAGCTTAAAGCCCAGGGGGGCGGTCAACACCGGGGAGCTGTTTTTT,CASSLKPRGAVNTGELFF
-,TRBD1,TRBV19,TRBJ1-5,TGTGCCAGTAGTTCAGGGACAGGAAATAGCAATCAGCCCCAGCATTTT,CASSSGTGNSNQPQHF
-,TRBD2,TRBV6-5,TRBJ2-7,TGTGCCAGCAGTTTCCGGACTAGCGGGAGTTTCTACGAGCAGTACTTC,CASSFRTSGSFYEQYF
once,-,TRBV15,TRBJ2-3,TGTGCCACCAGCAGAGAGACTTCTAGCACAGATACGCAGTATTTT,CATSRETSSTDTQYF
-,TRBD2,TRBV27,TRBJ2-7,TGTGCCAGCCACCGATCTAGCGGGAGTTGGAGCGAGCAGTACTTC,CASHRSSGSWSEQYF